The 20 T cell receptor beta chains listed next were all sequenced from one sample in a study of shared clonotypes between healthy human individuals. Data came from immunoSEQ multiplex PCR; TCRdb stores just in-frame clones and leaves some out. The sample comprises about 2 million clones, roughly 94% of which are singletons, and 1% to 1.5% rests with the top ten. CD45RO-negative CD8 cells positively selected for CCR7 made up the naive population, which excluded terminally differentiated effector memory CD45RA+ cells. Sequencing was carried out using naive CD8+ T cells sorted from blood. The receptors originated from a man aged 18 to 30 in good health.

The chain combines TRBV27 with TRBJ1-1; 7 bases line up with TRBD1. Germline V gene sequence: CDR1 MNHEY, CDR2 SMNVEV (reference sequence). This CDR3 is 15 amino acids long. V lost 5 bases to trimming and J lost 4 bases; unmatched junction nucleotides: 10. In nucleotides, the CDR3 is TGTGCCAGCAGTCCGGGACAGTTGGCGGGCACTGAAGCTTTCTTT. Protein product: CASSPGQLAGTEAFF.

This chain joins TRBV4-1 and TRBJ1-3, with D hard to call. The length of the CDR3 is 14 residues. The germline V gene has CDR1 MGHRA and CDR2 YSYEKL. Trimming took off 1 base at V and 4 bases at J, with 8 bases between the two ends. The CDR3 DNA follows: TGCGCCAGCAGCCAAGTTACAGAAGGAAACACCATATATTTT. Translated, it gives CASSQVTEGNTIYF.

V is TRBV5-1 and J is TRBJ1-1; 7 bases are a match to TRBD1. Germline CDR1 and CDR2: SGHRS and YFSETQ. The CDR3 is made up of 16 amino acids. V was pared by 3 bases and J by 1 base, with 9 bases of the junction left unmatched. CDR3 residues: CASSSTGEEGNTEAFF. The DNA for the CDR3 is TGCGCCAGCAGCTCAACAGGGGAGGAGGGGAACACTGAAGCTTTCTTT.

The genes are TRBV6-5 and TRBJ2-7; unclear D gene. The CDR3 contains 14 residues. The germline V gene encodes CDR1 MNHEY and CDR2 SVGAGI. Between the trimmed V and J ends, which lost 4 bases and 6 bases, there was a span of 16 bases. The CDR3 DNA reads as TGTGCCAGCAGTTTCCGAGAAGGCTCCGGCGAGCAGTACTTC. It is translated as CASSFREGSGEQYF.

A remark on this clone: Other DNA sequences from this sample encode an identical CDR3 as well. This chain joins TRBV6-1 and TRBJ2-3, with D possibly matching TRBD1 (5 bases). The CDR3 is 14 residues long. Trimming shortened V by 2 bases and J by 3 bases, and 9 bases separated the two germline ends. Germline V lookup: CDR1 MNHNS, CDR2 SASEGT. The CDR3 coding sequence is TGTGCCAGCAGTGAACTCCAGGGAACAGATACGCAGTATTTT. Encoded protein: CASSELQGTDTQYF.

This clone was seen only once. V gene TRBV5-1 combines with J gene TRBJ1-2; D might be TRBD1 (6 bases). Between the trimmed V and J ends, which lost 0 bases and 0 bases, there was a span of 12 bases. The V gene's germline CDR1 is SGHRS and CDR2 YFSETQ. The length of the CDR3 is 16 residues. The CDR3 DNA sequence: TGCGCCAGCAGCTTGGCCGGACAGTCCGCTAACTATGGCTACACCTTC. Translating it yields CASSLAGQSANYGYTF.

This clone is a singleton in its sample. This sequence joins TRBV6-6 and TRBJ2-2; D call uncertain. V lost 8 bases to trimming and J lost 7 bases, with 17 bases between them. Germline V gene lookup returns CDR1 MNHNY and CDR2 SVGAGI (reference sequence). The CDR3 is 14 amino acids. The CDR3, as DNA: TGTGCCAGCTGTTCCCTGACTCCTGGCGGGGAGCTGTTTTTT. As protein: CASCSLTPGGELFF.

The chain uses TRBV11-3 and TRBJ2-7; 9 positions agree with TRBD1. This CDR3 has 16 residues. The ends lost 5 bases at V and 1 base at J; junction bases unmatched: 9. Germline V gene sequence: CDR1 SGHNT, CDR2 YENEEA. The CDR3 reads CASSVRTGGASYEQYF. As DNA, the CDR3 is TGTGCCAGCAGCGTACGAACAGGGGGCGCTTCCTACGAGCAGTACTTC.

V and J are TRBV11-2 and TRBJ2-3; TRBD1 aligns across 7 bases. This CDR3 has 16 amino acids. Germline-derived CDR1 and CDR2 are SGHAT and FQNNGV. The ends lost 1 base at V and 1 base at J; junction bases unmatched: 5. The CDR3 loop reads CASSLVLGQGTDTQYF. For the CDR3, the DNA is TGTGCCAGCAGCTTAGTCCTCGGACAGGGCACAGATACGCAGTATTTT.

This chain uses TRBV29-1 with TRBJ2-7; D is possibly TRBD1 or TRBD2 (5 bases each). The V end was cut by 3 bases, the J end by 3 bases, with 9 bases between. The CDR3 length is 12 residues. Germline values: CDR1 SQVTM, CDR2 ANQGSEA. For the CDR3, the DNA is TGCAGCGTTGAGGGACCCGGCTACGAGCAGTACTTC. It yields the protein CSVEGPGYEQYF.

The chain has TRBV10-3 and TRBJ2-7; D is possibly TRBD1 or TRBD2 (5 bases each). The germline CDR1 and CDR2 sequences are ENHRY and SYGVKD. Trimming took 4 bases from V and 2 from J, leaving 18 bases between them. The CDR3 is 16 residues long. CDR3 bases: TGTGCCATCAGTGTCGACCCTGGCGTGGGGGCCTACGAGCAGTACTTC. As protein: CAISVDPGVGAYEQYF.

This chain joins TRBV10-2 and TRBJ2-7; the D gene could be TRBD1 or TRBD2 (5 bases each). This CDR3 region has 11 residues. Between the trimmed V and J ends, which lost 6 bases and 5 bases, there was a span of 8 bases. Germline V CDR1 and CDR2: WSHSY, SAAADI. The CDR3 region has the DNA TGCGCCAGCAGCCGGGGCAACGAGCAGTACTTC. It specifies CASSRGNEQYF.

The rearrangement uses TRBV10-2 and TRBJ1-4; TRBD1 agrees at 7 bases. The CDR3 sequence is 15 residues long. The V and J ends lost 6 bases and 3 bases, in that order; junction bases with no gene match: 7. Germline V CDR1 and CDR2: WSHSY, SAAADI. The CDR3 loop reads CASSSRQGANEKLFF. The CDR3 nucleotides read TGCGCCAGCAGCAGTCGACAGGGAGCTAATGAAAAACTGTTTTTT.

This clone came up once. The rearrangement joins TRBV7-9 to TRBJ2-7, with D possibly matching TRBD2 (8 bases). The ends were cut back, 2 bases at V and 2 bases at J, with 19 bases in the middle. Germline V gene sequence: CDR1 SEHNR, CDR2 FQNEAQ (reference sequence). The CDR3 covers 17 residues. The chain's CDR3 is CASSLRVGGDSPYEQYF. The CDR3 DNA sequence: TGTGCCAGCAGCTTAAGGGTCGGGGGGGACAGCCCCTACGAGCAGTACTTC.

The CDR3 region is CSVEALIGTGTSGPYNEQFF. The CDR3 bases are TGCAGCGTTGAAGCTCTCATCGGGACCGGGACTAGCGGTCCCTACAATGAGCAGTTCTTC. The chain combines TRBV29-1 with TRBJ2-1, with 11 bases lining up with TRBD2. Germline loops: CDR1 SQVTM, CDR2 ANQGSEA. The CDR3 covers 20 residues. Losses at the gene ends were 1 base for V and 2 bases for J; bases not matched to a gene: 16.

The J gene is TRBJ1-2, the V gene TRBV4-3, with D perhaps TRBD1 (5 bases). Trimming took off 0 bases at V and 4 bases at J, with 9 bases between the two ends. The V gene's germline CDR1 is LGHNA and CDR2 YSLEER. The CDR3 runs 14 residues. This CDR3 is CASSQEVGAYGYTF. CDR3 in DNA: TGCGCCAGCAGCCAAGAAGTAGGGGCCTATGGCTACACCTTC.

The V and J genes are TRBV27 and TRBJ2-3; D remains ambiguous. Trimming removed 3 bases from V and 3 bases from J, with 10 bases in between. This CDR3 spans 14 amino acids. The V gene's germline CDR1 is MNHEY and CDR2 SMNVEV (reference sequence). This chain's CDR3 is CASSLRHATDTQYF. CDR3 bases: TGTGCCAGCAGTTTGAGACATGCAACAGATACGCAGTATTTT.

The chain uses TRBV5-6 and TRBJ2-3, with D perhaps TRBD2 (5 bases). The V end was cut by 4 bases, the J end by 3 bases, with 21 bases between. Per the germline V gene, CDR1 is SGHDT and CDR2 is YYEEEE. The CDR3 extends over 17 amino acids. CDR3 in amino acids: CASSVTIASGSTDTQYF. CDR3 in DNA: TGTGCCAGCAGCGTAACGATAGCCAGCGGAAGTACAGATACGCAGTATTTT.

The chain links TRBV4-1 to TRBJ1-3; maybe TRBD1 (5 bases). The V end lost 2 bases, the J end lost 3 bases, and 11 bases lay between the germline ends. The CDR3 has 15 amino acids. Germline CDR1 MGHRA, CDR2 YSYEKL. CDR3 residues: CASSQTRAGGNTIYF. CDR3 DNA: TGCGCCAGCAGCCAAACCAGGGCGGGTGGAAACACCATATATTTT.

This chain connects TRBV5-6 to TRBJ2-7, with D tentatively TRBD2 (5 bases). Germline CDR1 is SGHDT and CDR2 is YYEEEE. The CDR3 sequence is 14 residues long. Trimming cost V 0 bases and J 2 bases, with 9 bases left between them. DNA for the CDR3: TGTGCCAGCAGCTTGGCCGGGATACCCTACGAGCAGTACTTC. This encodes CASSLAGIPYEQYF.